These 32 T cell receptor beta chains originate from one sample sequenced in a study of blood T cell repertoires in COVID-19. The method was immunoSEQ multiplex PCR; TCRdb's version includes in-frame clones alone and lacks a portion of them. The table includes 400,000 to 550,000 clones, approximately 90% detected once. Material: peripheral blood. These receptors were obtained from a woman younger than 45 with acute or convalescent COVID-19.

The V call is TRBV5-4, the J call TRBJ1-2; D might be TRBD1 (6 bases). CDR1 and CDR2 from the germline V gene are SGHNT and YYREEE (reference sequence). The V end was cut by 0 bases, the J end by 4 bases, with 7 bases between. CDR3 length: 13 amino acids. CDR3: CASSLEGGYGYTF. CDR3 DNA: TGTGCCAGCAGCTTGGAAGGGGGCTATGGCTACACCTTC.

This chain uses TRBV4-1 with TRBJ2-2, with D perhaps matching TRBD2 (6 bases). Germline values: CDR1 MGHRA, CDR2 YSYEKL. V lost 4 bases and J 3 bases, leaving 15 bases between the germline ends. The CDR3 is 16 residues long. In DNA form, the CDR3 reads TGCGCCAGCAGCCTAATAAGGACTACAGACACCGGGGAGCTGTTTTTT. Translated: CASSLIRTTDTGELFF.

The chain employs TRBV7-9 and TRBJ1-2, with D perhaps matching TRBD1 (6 bases). From germline, CDR1 is SEHNR and CDR2 FQNEAQ (reference sequence). Trimming left V 5 bases short and J 2 bases short, with 12 bases between. The CDR3 has 14 amino acids. CDR3 nucleotides: TGTGCCAGCAGCATACAGGGTCAAAACTATGGCTACACCTTC. Its protein is CASSIQGQNYGYTF.

The chain recombines TRBV6-5 with TRBJ2-3; 9 bases match TRBD2. The CDR3 sequence is 13 residues long. The germline V gene encodes CDR1 MNHEY and CDR2 SVGAGI. V lost 7 bases, J lost 1 base, and 0 bases stayed unmatched. CDR3 sequence: CASKRGGTDTQYF. The CDR3 DNA sequence: TGTGCCAGCAAGCGGGGGGGCACAGATACGCAGTATTTT.

With regard to this clone: Other DNA sequences within the sample encode an identical CDR3. This chain joins TRBV7-3 and TRBJ2-1; 7 bases are a match to TRBD2. The CDR3 length is 14 residues. Looked up from germline, CDR1 is SGHTA and CDR2 is FQGTGA. After removal of 2 bases from V and 3 bases from J, the junction contained 1 base not matched to a gene. In nucleotides, the CDR3 is TGTGCCAGCAGCTTAGGCGGGGGCTACAATGAGCAGTTCTTC. Translated: CASSLGGGYNEQFF.

The V and J genes are TRBV3-1 (or the pseudogene TRBV3-2) and TRBJ2-5, with 8 bases lining up with TRBD2. J gave up 4 bases and V 2 bases, and 6 bases lay outside the gene matches. Germline CDR1 LGHDT, CDR2 YNNKEL (reference sequence). This CDR3 is built from 15 residues. The CDR3 spells CASSQRRGGVETQYF. In nucleotides, the CDR3 is TGTGCCAGCAGCCAACGACGGGGGGGCGTAGAGACCCAGTACTTC.

This clone was seen a single time. The J gene is TRBJ2-5, the V gene TRBV5-1; D is undetermined. The CDR3 contains 14 residues. CDR1 is SGHRS, CDR2 YFSETQ, per germline. Trimming removed 0 bases at V and 1 base at J, with 7 bases between. CDR3 nucleotides: TGCGCCAGCAGCTTGGGGCATTCCCAAGAGACCCAGTACTTC. Amino acid sequence: CASSLGHSQETQYF.

The chain joins TRBV5-1 to TRBJ2-7, with 7 bases that match TRBD1. Germline-derived CDR1 and CDR2 are SGHRS and YFSETQ. Trimming cost V 1 base and J 3 bases; bases outside gene matches: 10. This CDR3 comprises 16 residues. As DNA, the CDR3 is TGCGCCAGCAGCTTGTTAACCGGGACAGACGGCTACGAGCAGTACTTC. Translation gives CASSLLTGTDGYEQYF.

The chain is built from TRBV20-1 and TRBJ2-3; 10 positions agree with TRBD2. V shed 3 bases, J shed 2 bases, and the junction held 8 bases outside the gene matches. The germline V gene encodes CDR1 DFQATT and CDR2 SNEGSKA (reference sequence). The CDR3 contains 16 residues. As DNA, the CDR3 is TGCAGTGCTAGTCAAAGGACTAGCGGATTCACAGATACGCAGTATTTT. It specifies CSASQRTSGFTDTQYF.

The chain links TRBV24-1 to TRBJ2-1; TRBD1 agrees at 7 bases. This CDR3 region has 15 residues. Germline CDR1 reads KGHDR; CDR2 reads SFDVKD. V trimming: 3 bases; J trimming: 6 bases; junction bases outside the gene matches: 7. The CDR3 DNA reads as TGTGCCACCAGTGATCTCACAGGGGCGCGCAATGAGCAGTTCTTC. It specifies CATSDLTGARNEQFF.

This chain uses TRBV15 with TRBJ2-7; possible D gene TRBD2, 5 bases. Trimming took 8 bases from V and 0 from J, leaving 11 bases between them. Per the germline V gene, CDR1 is LNHNV and CDR2 is YYDKDF (reference sequence). The CDR3 consists of 13 residues. CDR3 residues: CATSPGSSYEQYF. The CDR3 bases are TGTGCCACCTCGCCGGGGAGCTCCTACGAGCAGTACTTC.

The gene calls are TRBV18 and TRBJ2-7; TRBD1 is a possible D gene (6 bases). Between the trimmed V and J ends, which lost 4 bases and 0 bases, there was a span of 13 bases. The V gene's germline CDR1 is KGHSH and CDR2 LQKENI. CDR3 length: 15 residues. CDR3 protein: CASSLHRALSYEQYF. The CDR3 DNA sequence: TGTGCCAGCTCACTTCACAGGGCTCTCTCCTACGAGCAGTACTTC.

This sequence joins TRBV5-1 and TRBJ2-1; the D gene is possibly TRBD1 (6 bases). This CDR3 contains 16 residues. Germline V gene sequence: CDR1 SGHRS, CDR2 YFSETQ. Trimming removed 0 bases from V and 5 bases from J, with 15 bases in between. The DNA of the CDR3 is TGCGCCAGCAGCTTGGGATACAGGGAATCGGACAATGAGCAGTTCTTC. It encodes CASSLGYRESDNEQFF.

The V and J genes are TRBV10-3 and TRBJ1-1; D call uncertain. The germline V gene has CDR1 ENHRY and CDR2 SYGVKD. The V gene lost 3 bases and the J gene lost 1 base, with 12 bases spanning the gap. The CDR3 has 15 residues. The CDR3 nucleotides read TGTGCCATCAGTGATTCTGAGGGAGGGAACACTGAAGCTTTCTTT. Protein: CAISDSEGGNTEAFF.

J is TRBJ2-7 and V is TRBV5-1; D is unclear. This CDR3 has 13 residues. V lost 1 base, J lost 6 bases, and 11 bases lay in between. Germline CDR1 and CDR2: SGHRS and YFSETQ. DNA for the CDR3: TGCGCCAGCAGCTTGACATCGGAGCGCGAGCAGTACTTC. Translating it yields CASSLTSEREQYF.

V and J are TRBV29-1 and TRBJ1-1; D is perhaps TRBD1 (5 bases). Germline CDR1 and CDR2: SQVTM and ANQGSEA. The CDR3 loop spans 11 amino acids. Deletions cut 3 bases from V and 6 bases from J, with 8 bases between. The CDR3 loop is CSVDTGSEAFF. Written as DNA, the CDR3 is TGCAGCGTTGACACAGGCTCTGAAGCTTTCTTT.

The chain carries TRBV7-3 and TRBJ2-7; 7 nucleotides match TRBD1. Germline V gene data show CDR1 as SGHTA and CDR2 as FQGTGA. V dropped 4 bases and J dropped 4; count of bases not matched to a gene: 4. This CDR3 comprises 13 residues. CDR3 protein: CASSYRQGYEQYF. CDR3 bases: TGTGCCAGCAGCTACCGACAGGGTTACGAGCAGTACTTC. Full variable domain (remainder filled in from reference TRBV7-3 and TRBJ2-7): GAGVSQTPSNKVTEKGKYVELRCDPISGHTALYWYRQSLGQGPEFLIYFQGTGAADDSGLPNDRFFAVRPEGSVSTLKIQRTERGDSAVYLCASSYRQGYEQYFGPGTRLTVT.

The chain's CDR3 is CASSIAAGGNNEQFF. The CDR3 DNA is TGTGCCAGTAGTATTGCGGCGGGGGGGAACAATGAGCAGTTCTTC. The rearrangement uses TRBV19 and TRBJ2-1, with 9 bases matching TRBD2. V lost 3 bases, J lost 5 bases, and 5 bases stayed unmatched. Germline lookup yields CDR1 LNHDA and CDR2 SQIVND (reference sequence). This CDR3 is 15 amino acids long. The full variable domain, completed using reference TRBV19 and TRBJ2-1, is DGGITQSPKYLFRKEGQNVTLSCEQNLNHDAMYWYRQDPGQGLRLIYYSQIVNDFQKGDIAEGYSVSREKKESFPLTVTSAQKNPTAFYLCASSIAAGGNNEQFFGPGTRLTVL.

V gene TRBV5-1 combines with J gene TRBJ1-6, with D possibly matching TRBD1 (5 bases). This CDR3 is 13 amino acids long. V was pared by 4 bases and J by 7 bases, with 9 bases between. Germline V gene sequence: CDR1 SGHRS, CDR2 YFSETQ. The CDR3 DNA follows: TGCGCCAGCAGCATCCGGGGGAATTCACCCCTCCACTTT. This codes for CASSIRGNSPLHF.

This clone came up once. V and J are TRBV29-1 and TRBJ2-7; possible D gene TRBD2, 5 bases. The germline V gene encodes CDR1 SQVTM and CDR2 ANQGSEA. The CDR3 is made up of 10 amino acids. The V and J ends lost 4 bases and 6 bases respectively, with 7 bases between them. CDR3 in DNA: TGCAGCGTTGGCGGGCGCGAGCAGTACTTC. Protein sequence: CSVGGREQYF.

The chain couples TRBV25-1 to TRBJ1-1; 8 positions agree with TRBD1. Germline V CDR1 and CDR2: MGHDK, SYGVNS. The CDR3 extends over 14 amino acids. V lost 6 bases, J lost 0 bases, and 3 bases stayed unmatched. The CDR3 DNA is TGTGCCAGCAGACAGGGGGACCTGAACACTGAAGCTTTCTTT. Encoded protein: CASRQGDLNTEAFF. The whole variable domain, remainder taken from reference TRBV25-1 and TRBJ1-1, is EADIYQTPRYLVIGTGKKITLECSQTMGHDKMYWYQQDPGMELHLIHYSYGVNSTEKGDLSSESTVSRIRTEHFPLTLESARPSHTSQYLCASRQGDLNTEAFFGQGTRLTVV.

The genes are TRBV29-1 and TRBJ2-1; 8 bases line up with TRBD2. V lost 6 bases and J lost 7; bases outside the gene matches: 11. Per the germline V gene, CDR1 is SQVTM and CDR2 is ANQGSEA. CDR3 size: 14 residues. The CDR3 nucleotides read TGCAGCGTCGGTTCGGGGGGGAGAATAAATGAGCAGTTCTTC. This encodes CSVGSGGRINEQFF.

The V gene is TRBV9, the J gene TRBJ2-7, with 11 bases matching TRBD2. V lost 4 bases, J lost 5 bases, and 8 bases stayed unmatched. From germline, CDR1 is SGDLS and CDR2 YYNGEE. The CDR3 is 15 amino acids. This chain's CDR3 is CASSFSGGALDEQYF. The CDR3 DNA is TGTGCCAGCAGCTTTAGCGGGGGGGCTTTAGACGAGCAGTACTTC.

The V and J genes are TRBV11-3 and TRBJ2-3, with 7 bases that match TRBD2. Germline V gives CDR1 SGHNT, CDR2 YENEEA. This CDR3 contains 14 residues. Trimming at V came to 4 bases and at J to 1 base, leaving 2 bases not matched to a gene. In DNA form, the CDR3 reads TGTGCCAGCAGCTGGGGGGGTGGCACAGATACGCAGTATTTT. It translates to CASSWGGGTDTQYF.

For this clone: Other DNA sequences within the sample encode an identical CDR3. The chain combines TRBV27 with TRBJ1-2; maybe TRBD1 (6 bases). The CDR3 has 13 amino acids. V was pared by 3 bases and J by 5 bases, with 10 bases between. Germline values: CDR1 MNHEY, CDR2 SMNVEV (reference sequence). The CDR3 region is CASSFGQTYGYTF. CDR3 DNA: TGTGCCAGCAGTTTTGGACAGACTTATGGCTACACCTTC.

This chain links TRBV27 with TRBJ2-6, with D perhaps TRBD1 (5 bases). The ends were cut back, 7 bases at V and 8 bases at J, with 27 bases in the middle. Germline loops: CDR1 MNHEY, CDR2 SMNVEV (reference sequence). The CDR3 is made up of 18 amino acids. As DNA, the CDR3 is TGTGCCAGCATCCTCAAGGAGACACCTGACAGTCAATCCAACGTCCTGACTTTC. This translates into CASILKETPDSQSNVLTF.

This chain joins TRBV15 and TRBJ2-1; D uncertain. V lost 3 bases and J 4 bases, leaving 10 bases between the germline ends. Germline CDR1 reads LNHNV; CDR2 reads YYDKDF (reference sequence). The CDR3 has 14 amino acids. CDR3 in DNA: TGTGCCACCAGCAGCCCCGGGTCATACAATGAGCAGTTCTTC. Translated, it gives CATSSPGSYNEQFF.

The chain is built from TRBV19 and TRBJ1-5; D unresolved. The CDR3 consists of 12 residues. With 2 bases removed from V and 5 bases from J, the gap between germline ends came to 4 bases. CDR1 is LNHDA, CDR2 SQIVND, per germline (reference sequence). CDR3 in amino acids: CASSIIDQPQHF. CDR3 coding DNA: TGTGCCAGTAGTATAATCGATCAGCCCCAGCATTTT.

The sample holds one count of this clone. The chain carries TRBV12-3 or TRBV12-4 and TRBJ2-1, with D perhaps TRBD1 (6 bases). This CDR3 region has 13 residues. V was shortened by 5 bases and J by 7 bases, with 12 bases between the two germline ends. The CDR3 DNA reads as TGTGCCAGCAGTCAGGGACAAACGAATGAGCAGTTCTTC. Amino acids: CASSQGQTNEQFF.

The genes are TRBV5-1 and TRBJ2-7; D is possibly TRBD1 (6 bases). The CDR3 is 14 amino acids. Per germline, CDR1 SGHRS and CDR2 YFSETQ. The V gene lost 4 bases and the J gene lost 2 bases, with 13 bases spanning the gap. CDR3 loop: CASSGGGKPYEQYF. The CDR3 DNA reads TGCGCCAGCAGCGGTGGGGGCAAACCCTACGAGCAGTACTTC.

V gene TRBV5-1 combines with J gene TRBJ2-5, with D possibly TRBD1 on 6 matching bases. The CDR3 is made up of 11 amino acids. V lost 7 bases and J 4 bases, leaving 8 bases between the germline ends. In germline, CDR1 is SGHRS, CDR2 YFSETQ. CDR3 in amino acids: CASEDRETQYF. DNA for the CDR3: TGCGCCAGCGAGGACAGAGAGACCCAGTACTTC.

The V gene is TRBV3-1 (or the pseudogene TRBV3-2), the J gene TRBJ2-7; weak D call: TRBD1 (6 bases). The V and J ends lost 3 bases and 3 bases respectively, with 18 bases between them. The CDR3 has 16 residues. Germline V gene sequence: CDR1 LGHDT, CDR2 YNNKEL (reference sequence). The CDR3 loop is CASSQGHPPYFYEQYF. In DNA form, the CDR3 reads TGTGCCAGCAGCCAGGGACACCCCCCTTACTTCTACGAGCAGTACTTC.